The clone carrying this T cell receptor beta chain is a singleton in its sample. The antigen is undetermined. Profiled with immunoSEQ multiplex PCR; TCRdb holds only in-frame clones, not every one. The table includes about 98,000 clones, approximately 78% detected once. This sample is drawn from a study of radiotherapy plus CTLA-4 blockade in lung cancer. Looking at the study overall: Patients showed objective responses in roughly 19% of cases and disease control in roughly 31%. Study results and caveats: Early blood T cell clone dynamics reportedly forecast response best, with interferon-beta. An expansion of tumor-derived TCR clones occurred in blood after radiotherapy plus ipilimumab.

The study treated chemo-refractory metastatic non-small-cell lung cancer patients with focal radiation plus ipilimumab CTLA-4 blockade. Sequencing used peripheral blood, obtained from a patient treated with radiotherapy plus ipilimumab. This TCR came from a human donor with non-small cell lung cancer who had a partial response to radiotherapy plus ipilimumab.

In DNA form, the CDR3 reads TGTGCCAGCAGCCAATTTAGCAGGGGGCGAGATACGCAGTATTTT. Translated, it gives CASSQFSRGRDTQYF. The genes are TRBV16 and TRBJ2-3, with 8 bases identical to TRBD1. CDR3 length: 15 residues. Trimming cost V 1 base and J 5 bases; bases outside gene matches: 5. From germline, CDR1 is KGHSY and CDR2 FQNENV.